A selection of T cell receptor beta chains follows, all from one sample in a study of beta chain features in type 1 diabetes. Repertoires were generated with immunoSEQ multiplex PCR, while TCRdb's copy carries only in-frame clones and drops some. Found here are hundreds of thousands of clones, 10% to 15% of them singletons; the top ten hold around 0.02%. The sequenced sample consisted of naive CD4+ T cells from blood. These receptors were obtained from a man aged 18 to 29 in good health. Both conserved end residues are part of each CDR3. Each record gives: clone size, D gene, V gene, J gene, CDR3 DNA, CDR3 protein. A D gene is named only where the DNA matches it firmly. Rows give clone size only sometimes, using once, few, many, or a class for an expanded clone.

clone size: NA
D gene: TRBD2
V gene: TRBV9
J gene: TRBJ2-1
CDR3 DNA: TGTGCCAGCAGCGTAGCGGGAGGGTCCAATGAGCAGTTCTTC
CDR3 protein: CASSVAGGSNEQFF

clone size: few
D gene: NA
V gene: TRBV6-4
J gene: TRBJ2-2
CDR3 DNA: TGTGCCAGCAGCGGGGAGTTTAACACCGGGGAGCTGTTTTTT
CDR3 protein: CASSGEFNTGELFF

clone size: few
D gene: TRBD2
V gene: TRBV28
J gene: TRBJ2-7
CDR3 DNA: TGTGCCAGCAGTTTAGGACTAGCGGGAGAGAGCTACGAGCAGTACTTC
CDR3 protein: CASSLGLAGESYEQYF

clone size: few
D gene: TRBD1
V gene: TRBV9
J gene: TRBJ2-7
CDR3 DNA: TGTGCCAGCAGCCCGGACAGGGGTCGCGACGAGCAGTACTTC
CDR3 protein: CASSPDRGRDEQYF

clone size: NA
D gene: NA
V gene: TRBV19
J gene: TRBJ1-5
CDR3 DNA: TGTGCCAGTAGTATAGGACAGGGCAATCAGCCCCAGCATTTT
CDR3 protein: CASSIGQGNQPQHF

clone size: NA
D gene: TRBD1
V gene: TRBV28
J gene: TRBJ2-7
CDR3 DNA: TGTGCCAGCAGTTTAGGGATCGGACAGGGGAGGAACTTC
CDR3 protein: CASSLGIGQGRNF

clone size: few
D gene: NA
V gene: TRBV30
J gene: TRBJ1-1
CDR3 DNA: TGTGCCTGGAACCGACAGAAAGAAGCTTTCTTT
CDR3 protein: CAWNRQKEAFF

clone size: NA
D gene: NA
V gene: TRBV19
J gene: TRBJ2-1
CDR3 DNA: TGTGCCAGTAGTATCTGGGCAGATAACAATGAGCAGTTCTTC
CDR3 protein: CASSIWADNNEQFF

clone size: NA
D gene: TRBD1
V gene: TRBV28
J gene: TRBJ1-5
CDR3 DNA: TGTGCCAGCAGTTTAGGGGTCAGGGGGCCTTATGGGCCCCAGCATTTT
CDR3 protein: CASSLGVRGPYGPQHF

clone size: few
D gene: NA
V gene: TRBV6-5
J gene: TRBJ1-1
CDR3 DNA: TGTGCCAGCTCCAGGTTCACTGAAGCTTTCTTT
CDR3 protein: CASSRFTEAFF

clone size: few
D gene: NA
V gene: TRBV7-2
J gene: TRBJ2-5
CDR3 DNA: TGTGCCAGCAGCTTAGTTCAGCAGGGGACCCAGTACTTC
CDR3 protein: CASSLVQQGTQYF

clone size: NA
D gene: NA
V gene: TRBV15
J gene: TRBJ2-7
CDR3 DNA: TGTGCCACCAGCAGAGGAGCAACGAGCTACGAGCAGTACTTC
CDR3 protein: CATSRGATSYEQYF

clone size: NA
D gene: TRBD2
V gene: TRBV14
J gene: TRBJ2-2
CDR3 DNA: TGTGCCAGCAGCCAAAACGCGGGAGTCACCGGGGAGCTGTTTTTT
CDR3 protein: CASSQNAGVTGELFF

clone size: few
D gene: TRBD1
V gene: TRBV10-3
J gene: TRBJ2-5
CDR3 DNA: TGTGCCAGTAGGGACAGGGAAAAAGAGACCCAGTACTTC
CDR3 protein: CASRDREKETQYF

clone size: NA
D gene: TRBD1
V gene: TRBV28
J gene: TRBJ1-2
CDR3 DNA: TGTGCCAGCAGTTTACCCGGACAGGGATATGGCTACACCTTC
CDR3 protein: CASSLPGQGYGYTF

clone size: few
D gene: NA
V gene: TRBV28
J gene: TRBJ1-1
CDR3 DNA: TGTGCCAGCAGTCCGCCCGTGGAGGGAATAGGAGCTTTCTTT
CDR3 protein: CASSPPVEGIGAFF

clone size: NA
D gene: NA
V gene: TRBV10-3
J gene: TRBJ2-1
CDR3 DNA: TGTGCCATCAGTTCCCGGGAGGAGCAGTTCTTC
CDR3 protein: CAISSREEQFF

clone size: few
D gene: NA
V gene: TRBV29-1
J gene: TRBJ2-7
CDR3 DNA: TGCAGCGTTGGGGCCCCACAGGGCTCCTACGAGCAGTACTTC
CDR3 protein: CSVGAPQGSYEQYF

clone size: NA
D gene: TRBD1
V gene: TRBV28
J gene: TRBJ2-7
CDR3 DNA: TGTGCCAGCAGTCCAGGGGGCTCCTACGAGCAGTACTTC
CDR3 protein: CASSPGGSYEQYF

clone size: NA
D gene: TRBD1
V gene: TRBV5-4
J gene: TRBJ1-1
CDR3 DNA: TGTGCCAGCAGCTGGGACAGGGTCACTGAAGCTTTCTTT
CDR3 protein: CASSWDRVTEAFF

clone size: few
D gene: NA
V gene: TRBV7-9
J gene: TRBJ1-1
CDR3 DNA: TGTGCCAGCAGCCTGGGCCTCCTGGCTGAAGCTTTCTTT
CDR3 protein: CASSLGLLAEAFF

clone size: NA
D gene: NA
V gene: TRBV7-9
J gene: TRBJ2-7
CDR3 DNA: TGTGCCAGCAGCCCCCACGGGTCCTCCTACGAGCAGTACTTC
CDR3 protein: CASSPHGSSYEQYF

clone size: NA
D gene: TRBD2
V gene: TRBV9
J gene: TRBJ2-2
CDR3 DNA: TGTGCCAGCAGCGTAGAGGCTAGCGGGGGGGAGCTGTTTTTT
CDR3 protein: CASSVEASGGELFF

clone size: few
D gene: TRBD1
V gene: TRBV11-2
J gene: TRBJ1-6
CDR3 DNA: TGTGCCAGCAGCCCAGACAGGGGTAATTCACCCCTCCACTTT
CDR3 protein: CASSPDRGNSPLHF

clone size: few
D gene: NA
V gene: TRBV5-1
J gene: TRBJ2-7
CDR3 DNA: TGCGCCAGCAGCTCACCACAGGGTTACGAGCAGTACTTC
CDR3 protein: CASSSPQGYEQYF

clone size: NA
D gene: NA
V gene: TRBV28
J gene: TRBJ1-2
CDR3 DNA: TGTGCCAGCAGCACGACAGGTATCTATGGCTACACCTTC
CDR3 protein: CASSTTGIYGYTF

clone size: few
D gene: TRBD2
V gene: TRBV18
J gene: TRBJ2-1
CDR3 DNA: TGTGCCAGCTCACGACCGGGACTAGCGGACCGCTACAATGAGCAGTTCTTC
CDR3 protein: CASSRPGLADRYNEQFF

clone size: few
D gene: TRBD1
V gene: TRBV20-1
J gene: TRBJ1-2
CDR3 DNA: TGCAGTCGACAGGGGGTGAATGGCTACACCTTC
CDR3 protein: CSRQGVNGYTF

clone size: NA
D gene: NA
V gene: TRBV7-9
J gene: TRBJ1-4
CDR3 DNA: TGTGCCAGCAGCTTAGCGCAAGCGAATGAAAAACTGTTTTTT
CDR3 protein: CASSLAQANEKLFF

clone size: NA
D gene: NA
V gene: TRBV18
J gene: TRBJ1-5
CDR3 DNA: TGTGCCAGCTCACCACTATCGGGAGGACTCAGCAATCAGCCCCAGCATTTT
CDR3 protein: CASSPLSGGLSNQPQHF

clone size: few
D gene: TRBD2
V gene: TRBV4-2
J gene: TRBJ2-3
CDR3 DNA: TGTGCCAGCAGCCAAGATGTGCCTAGCGGGGACCTCACAGATACGCAGTATTTT
CDR3 protein: CASSQDVPSGDLTDTQYF

clone size: NA
D gene: NA
V gene: TRBV6-1
J gene: TRBJ2-6
CDR3 DNA: TGTGCCAGCAGTGCGGACAGTCCCTACTCTGGGGCCAACGTCCTGACTTTC
CDR3 protein: CASSADSPYSGANVLTF

clone size: few
D gene: NA
V gene: TRBV7-2
J gene: TRBJ1-1
CDR3 DNA: TGTGCCAGCAGCGCCAGACAGGTTTCTGAAGCTTTCTTT
CDR3 protein: CASSARQVSEAFF

clone size: NA
D gene: TRBD2
V gene: TRBV18
J gene: TRBJ2-7
CDR3 DNA: TGTGCCAGCTCACCACCGGGACTAGGGGTCTACGAGCAGTACTTC
CDR3 protein: CASSPPGLGVYEQYF

clone size: few
D gene: TRBD2
V gene: TRBV29-1
J gene: TRBJ2-1
CDR3 DNA: TGCAGCGTTGGGGGGGGTTTCTCCTACAATGAGCAGTTCTTC
CDR3 protein: CSVGGGFSYNEQFF

clone size: few
D gene: TRBD1
V gene: TRBV7-2
J gene: TRBJ2-7
CDR3 DNA: TGTGCCAGCAGCCGGACAGGGGGTTCCTACGAGCAGTACTTC
CDR3 protein: CASSRTGGSYEQYF

clone size: NA
D gene: NA
V gene: TRBV15
J gene: TRBJ1-2
CDR3 DNA: TGTGCCACCAGCAGAGGTCAGGGATACAGTGGCTACACCTTC
CDR3 protein: CATSRGQGYSGYTF

clone size: NA
D gene: TRBD2
V gene: TRBV4-1
J gene: TRBJ2-2
CDR3 DNA: TGCGCCAGCAGCCAACGACGAGGCGGGGGGCTTAACACCGGGGAGCTGTTTTTT
CDR3 protein: CASSQRRGGGLNTGELFF

clone size: few
D gene: NA
V gene: TRBV18
J gene: TRBJ2-7
CDR3 DNA: TGTGCCAGCTCTCGGAGCCAGGGGAACTACGAGCAGTACTTC
CDR3 protein: CASSRSQGNYEQYF

clone size: NA
D gene: NA
V gene: TRBV27
J gene: TRBJ1-2
CDR3 DNA: TGTGCCAGCAGTTTGGAGGGCCCCTATGGCTACACCTTC
CDR3 protein: CASSLEGPYGYTF

clone size: few
D gene: NA
V gene: TRBV4-3
J gene: TRBJ2-5
CDR3 DNA: TGCGCCAGCAGCCAAGTTGCAGGGCAAGAGACCCAGTACTTC
CDR3 protein: CASSQVAGQETQYF

clone size: NA
D gene: TRBD1
V gene: TRBV11-1
J gene: TRBJ2-2
CDR3 DNA: TGTGCCAGCAGCTCAAGCACCGGGACAGGGAACACCGGGGAGCTGTTTTTT
CDR3 protein: CASSSSTGTGNTGELFF

clone size: few
D gene: TRBD1
V gene: TRBV18
J gene: TRBJ2-1
CDR3 DNA: TGTGCCAGCTCACCCGGGACAGCCGAAAGCGTTCGTTCGGTCTTC
CDR3 protein: CASSPGTAESVRSVF

clone size: few
D gene: NA
V gene: TRBV7-3
J gene: TRBJ2-5
CDR3 DNA: TGTGCCAGCAGCCTGACGGGAGTGGGGCAAGAGACCCAGTACTTC
CDR3 protein: CASSLTGVGQETQYF

clone size: NA
D gene: TRBD2
V gene: TRBV11-2
J gene: TRBJ2-7
CDR3 DNA: TGTGCCAGCAGCTTAGGACTAGCGCCCTACGAGCAGTACTTC
CDR3 protein: CASSLGLAPYEQYF